These 3 T cell receptor beta chains came from one sample sequenced in a study of blood T cell repertoires in COVID-19 (dated by TCRdb to about 2020). Preparation of the library involved the immunoSEQ multiplex PCR assay. Held by TCRdb, this immuneACCESS table contains in-frame sequences only and omits some clones. Under half of the omission traces to an unresolved V gene where checked; the cause of the rest is unknown. Here the sample has more than 85,000 clones; 70% to 90% occur a single time. Clones ranked in the top ten supply about 1.1% of the sample. The sample comprised peripheral blood. These receptors originate from a human donor in a cohort sampled during active COVID-19.

The chain carries TRBV4-1 and TRBJ2-7, with D possibly being TRBD1 (7 bases). The CDR3 loop spans 13 amino acids. Between the trimmed V and J ends, which lost 4 bases and 6 bases, there was a span of 13 bases. Germline CDR1 and CDR2: MGHRA and YSYEKL. CDR3 in DNA: TGCGCCAGCAGCCCCAGGGGGGCCGGCGAGCAGTACTTC. Translating gives CASSPRGAGEQYF.

This chain links TRBV6-1 with TRBJ2-5; maybe TRBD2 (6 bases). V gave up 2 bases and J gave up 2 bases, with 15 bases separating them. In germline, CDR1 is MNHNS, CDR2 SASEGT. The CDR3 length is 16 residues. CDR3 nucleotides: TGTGCCAGCAGTGAACCACTTACCGGGAGACAAGAGACCCAGTACTTC. Translation: CASSEPLTGRQETQYF.

The chain has TRBV19 and TRBJ2-1, with 10 bases matching TRBD2. The V segment lost 7 bases and the J segment 2 bases; nucleotides outside the gene matches: 14. The CDR3 loop spans 18 amino acids. Germline V CDR1 and CDR2: LNHDA, SQIVND (reference sequence). The CDR3 bases are TGTGCCAGTACCCTGAGGTTAGCGGGGGGCCGAACCTACAATGAGCAGTTCTTC. Its protein is CASTLRLAGGRTYNEQFF.